This T cell receptor (beta chain) came from a study of cytomegalovirus exposure and HLA in healthy donors. Looking at the study overall: From donors who were HLA-typed, an early data release held 80 million to 95 million unique TCRs. Broader study findings: In all likelihood, a cluster of highly shared sequence variants was a sequencing artifact. The classifier was said to identify cytomegalovirus status with high specificity and sensitivity. The majority of CMV-associated TCR beta chains were reported as apparently HLA-restricted in a later analysis.

PCR was performed using 60 Vbeta and 13 Jbeta primers. Clones were read by immunoSEQ multiplex PCR, and TCRdb kept only the in-frame ones, dropping some. The sample shows more than 80,000 clones, about four fifths of them seen only once. A word on this clone: Its specificity is unknown. This specimen includes other DNA sequences encoding the same CDR3.

CDR3 length: 15 residues. Germline CDR1 and CDR2: SGHRS and YFSETQ. V shed 8 bases, J shed 4 bases, and the junction held 8 bases outside the gene matches. This TCR was sampled from a female donor in good health and CMV-seropositive. The sample taken for sequencing was PBMCs. The J gene is TRBJ2-2, the V gene TRBV5-1; 10 nucleotides match TRBD1. CDR3 protein: CASTKTGGFTGELFF. In nucleotides, the CDR3 is TGCGCCAGTACAAAGACAGGGGGCTTCACCGGGGAGCTGTTTTTT.